These T cell receptor beta chains were read from a single sample in a study of CD8+CD57+ T cells in acquired aplastic anemia. TCRdb re-analysed the reads in MiXCR, keeping a single row per CDR3 protein. The profile shows 300,000 or so distinct CDR3 sequences, approximately 58% of them singletons. Sequenced sample: sorted CD4+, CD8+, or CD8+CD57+ T cells (not recorded which) from PBMCs. All receptors derive from a human donor with aplastic anemia. The CDR3 runs from the conserved cysteine through the conserved F or W. A D gene is named only where the DNA matches it firmly. Rows give clone size only sometimes, using once, few, many, or a class for an expanded clone.

abundance	v_gene	d_gene	j_gene	CDR3aa	CDR3nt
-	TRBV25-1	-	TRBJ2-2	CASSDPGRATGELFF	TGTGCCAGCAGTGACCCTGGACGTGCTACCGGGGAGCTGTTTTTT
-	TRBV2	-	TRBJ2-7	CASSTGTGIYEQYF	TGTGCCAGCAGTACCGGTACAGGGATTTACGAGCAGTACTTC
-	TRBV5-1	-	TRBJ2-7	CASSLIVGTYEQYF	TGCGCCAGCAGCCTAATCGTGGGTACCTACGAGCAGTACTTC
-	TRBV6-1	-	TRBJ2-7	CASSYGAIPSSYF	TGTGCCAGCAGTTATGGGGCCATCCCCTCAAGCTACTTC
-	TRBV5-5	TRBD2	TRBJ2-5	CASSTIAGETQYF	TGTGCCAGCAGCACCATAGCGGGAGAGACCCAGTACTTC
-	TRBV29-1	-	TRBJ2-7	CSVGQLSSYEQYF	TGCAGCGTTGGACAGTTAAGCTCCTACGAGCAGTACTTC
-	TRBV27	-	TRBJ2-5	CASSRRREETQYF	TGTGCCAGCAGTAGACGTCGGGAAGAGACCCAGTACTTC
many	TRBV4-1	-	TRBJ2-6	CASSQGPQASGANVLTF	TGCGCCAGCAGCCAAGGTCCACAGGCGTCTGGGGCCAACGTCCTGACTTTC
-	TRBV12-5	TRBD2	TRBJ2-7	CASGLRLAGVEQYF	TGTGCTAGTGGTTTACGACTAGCGGGAGTCGAGCAGTACTTC
many	TRBV12-3/TRBV12-4	TRBD1	TRBJ1-6	CASSRDSNSPLHF	TGTGCCAGCAGCCGGGACAGCAATTCACCCCTCCACTTT
-	TRBV20-1	TRBD1	TRBJ2-7	CSARGGQGTYEQYF	TGCAGTGCTAGAGGGGGACAGGGTACCTACGAGCAGTACTTC
many	TRBV20-1	TRBD2	TRBJ2-5	CSGSGGAGQETQYF	TGCAGTGGTAGCGGGGGGGCCGGGCAAGAGACCCAGTACTTC
-	TRBV2	-	TRBJ1-2	CASTIMGGYGYTF	TGTGCCAGCACTATCATGGGGGGCTATGGCTACACCTTC
once	TRBV12-3/TRBV12-4	-	TRBJ1-3	CASSQGLPSGNTIYF	TGTGCCAGCAGCCAGGGGTTACCCTCTGGAAACACCATATATTTT
few	TRBV15	TRBD2	TRBJ2-7	CATSRAGGGAYEQYF	TGTGCCACCAGCAGAGCAGGCGGGGGGGCCTACGAGCAGTACTTC
-	TRBV7-9	-	TRBJ1-6	CASSFIQGGGSPLHF	TGTGCCAGCAGCTTCATTCAGGGAGGAGGCTCACCCCTCCACTTT
many	TRBV11-3	TRBD1	TRBJ2-7	CASSLGFGQGGLIYEQYF	TGTGCCAGCAGCTTAGGCTTCGGACAGGGTGGACTAATATACGAGCAGTACTTC
-	TRBV5-6	-	TRBJ2-7	CASSQGTPSYEQYF	TGTGCCAGCAGCCAAGGGACTCCATCCTACGAGCAGTACTTC
-	TRBV2	TRBD2	TRBJ2-7	CASSEVSGGAGEQYF	TGTGCCAGCAGTGAAGTCAGCGGGGGGGCCGGCGAGCAGTACTTC
many	TRBV15	-	TRBJ1-5	CATSRDYEYSNQPQHF	TGTGCCACCAGCAGAGATTATGAGTATAGCAATCAGCCCCAGCATTTT
-	TRBV29-1	TRBD1	TRBJ1-1	CSAETGVNTEAFF	TGCAGCGCCGAAACAGGGGTGAACACTGAAGCTTTCTTT
many	TRBV4-1	-	TRBJ2-1	CASSQAETRGFEQFF	TGCGCCAGCAGCCAAGCGGAGACCAGAGGTTTTGAGCAGTTCTTC
-	TRBV20-1	-	TRBJ1-1	CSAPQGGNTEAFF	TGCAGTGCTCCGCAGGGCGGGAACACTGAAGCTTTCTTT
few	TRBV10-3	-	TRBJ2-1	CAISESSGASYNEQFF	TGTGCCATCAGTGAGTCATCGGGGGCATCCTACAATGAGCAGTTCTTC
-	TRBV7-9	-	TRBJ2-5	CVSSPQGETQYF	TGTGTCAGCAGCCCCCAGGGGGAGACCCAGTACTTC
many	TRBV11-2	-	TRBJ1-6	CASSLAGAFNSPLHF	TGTGCCAGCAGCTTAGCGGGGGCGTTCAATTCACCCCTCCACTTT
-	TRBV7-8	-	TRBJ1-1	CASSLPWSATGNTEAFF	TGTGCCAGCAGCTTACCCTGGAGTGCGACAGGGAACACTGAAGCTTTCTTT
-	TRBV6-4	-	TRBJ2-3	CASSGDEADTQYF	TGTGCCAGCAGCGGGGACGAGGCAGATACGCAGTATTTT
many	TRBV15	-	TRBJ1-2	CATSQRGAAYGYTF	TGTGCCACCAGCCAACGGGGGGCGGCCTATGGCTACACCTTC
many	TRBV7-8	TRBD1	TRBJ2-2	CASSLGTANTGELFF	TGTGCCAGCAGCTTGGGGACAGCGAACACCGGGGAGCTGTTTTTT
-	TRBV6-6	-	TRBJ2-7	CASSYRDTKPYEQYF	TGTGCCAGCAGTTACCGGGACACGAAACCCTACGAGCAGTACTTC
-	TRBV7-3	-	TRBJ1-6	CASSQEPPSESSYNSPLHF	TGCGCCAGCAGCCAAGAGCCCCCCAGTGAGAGCTCCTATAATTCACCCCTCCACTTT
many	TRBV4-1	-	TRBJ1-5	CASSQGRADNQPQHF	TGCGCCAGCAGCCAAGGTCGCGCAGACAATCAGCCCCAGCATTTT
-	TRBV20-1	TRBD1	TRBJ1-4	CSVRQGARANEKLFF	TGCAGTGTCCGACAGGGGGCGCGAGCTAATGAAAAACTGTTTTTT
few	TRBV7-9	TRBD1	TRBJ1-1	CASSLARGRTEAFF	TGTGCCAGCAGCTTAGCCAGGGGGAGAACTGAAGCTTTCTTT
few	TRBV7-8	TRBD1	TRBJ1-6	CASSRTGNVSPLHF	TGTGCCAGCAGCCGGACAGGGAATGTTTCACCCCTCCACTTT
many	TRBV19	-	TRBJ1-5	CASSKTGTTSNQPQHF	TGTGCCAGTAGTAAAACCGGGACAACTAGCAATCAGCCCCAGCATTTT
-	TRBV9	TRBD2	TRBJ2-4	CASSVGASGVRALAKNIQYF	TGTGCCAGCAGCGTAGGGGCTAGCGGGGTCCGGGCATTAGCCAAAAACATTCAGTACTTC
-	TRBV7-3	-	TRBJ2-5	CASSPGTTGETQYF	TGCGCCAGCAGCCCTGGGACCACGGGGGAGACCCAGTACTTC
few	TRBV12-3/TRBV12-4	TRBD2	TRBJ2-5	CASSEALAGGNQETQYF	TGTGCCAGCAGTGAAGCCCTAGCGGGGGGGAACCAAGAGACCCAGTACTTC
-	TRBV12-3/TRBV12-4	TRBD2	TRBJ2-1	CASSQRAGLPNEQFF	TGTGCCAGCAGCCAGAGGGCGGGACTACCCAATGAGCAGTTCTTC
-	TRBV11-3	TRBD2	TRBJ2-3	CASSLSQDSGMRAANNLGTDTQYF	TGTGCCAGCAGCTTAAGCCAGGATAGCGGGATGCGGGCGGCGAATAATTTGGGCACAGATACGCAGTATTTT
many	TRBV29-1	TRBD1	TRBJ2-2	CSVPRPGQGRNTGELFF	TGCAGCGTCCCTCGACCGGGACAGGGTCGCAACACCGGGGAGCTGTTTTTT
-	TRBV20-1	-	TRBJ1-2	CSARDESRWVYGYTF	TGCAGTGCTAGAGACGAATCGCGGTGGGTCTATGGCTACACCTTC
-	TRBV7-9	-	TRBJ1-6	CASSQAGNSPLHF	TGCGCCAGCAGCCAAGCCGGGAATTCACCCCTCCACTTT
-	TRBV7-2	-	TRBJ1-4	CASSLYTTTNEKLFF	TGTGCCAGCAGCCTTTACACCACAACTAATGAAAAACTGTTTTTT
many	TRBV20-1	TRBD1	TRBJ1-5	CSAPPRGQGTGQPQHF	TGCAGTGCTCCACCCCGAGGACAGGGGACAGGGCAGCCCCAGCATTTT
-	TRBV19	-	TRBJ2-7	CASSLGRSEQYF	TGTGCCAGTAGTTTGGGACGTAGCGAGCAGTACTTC